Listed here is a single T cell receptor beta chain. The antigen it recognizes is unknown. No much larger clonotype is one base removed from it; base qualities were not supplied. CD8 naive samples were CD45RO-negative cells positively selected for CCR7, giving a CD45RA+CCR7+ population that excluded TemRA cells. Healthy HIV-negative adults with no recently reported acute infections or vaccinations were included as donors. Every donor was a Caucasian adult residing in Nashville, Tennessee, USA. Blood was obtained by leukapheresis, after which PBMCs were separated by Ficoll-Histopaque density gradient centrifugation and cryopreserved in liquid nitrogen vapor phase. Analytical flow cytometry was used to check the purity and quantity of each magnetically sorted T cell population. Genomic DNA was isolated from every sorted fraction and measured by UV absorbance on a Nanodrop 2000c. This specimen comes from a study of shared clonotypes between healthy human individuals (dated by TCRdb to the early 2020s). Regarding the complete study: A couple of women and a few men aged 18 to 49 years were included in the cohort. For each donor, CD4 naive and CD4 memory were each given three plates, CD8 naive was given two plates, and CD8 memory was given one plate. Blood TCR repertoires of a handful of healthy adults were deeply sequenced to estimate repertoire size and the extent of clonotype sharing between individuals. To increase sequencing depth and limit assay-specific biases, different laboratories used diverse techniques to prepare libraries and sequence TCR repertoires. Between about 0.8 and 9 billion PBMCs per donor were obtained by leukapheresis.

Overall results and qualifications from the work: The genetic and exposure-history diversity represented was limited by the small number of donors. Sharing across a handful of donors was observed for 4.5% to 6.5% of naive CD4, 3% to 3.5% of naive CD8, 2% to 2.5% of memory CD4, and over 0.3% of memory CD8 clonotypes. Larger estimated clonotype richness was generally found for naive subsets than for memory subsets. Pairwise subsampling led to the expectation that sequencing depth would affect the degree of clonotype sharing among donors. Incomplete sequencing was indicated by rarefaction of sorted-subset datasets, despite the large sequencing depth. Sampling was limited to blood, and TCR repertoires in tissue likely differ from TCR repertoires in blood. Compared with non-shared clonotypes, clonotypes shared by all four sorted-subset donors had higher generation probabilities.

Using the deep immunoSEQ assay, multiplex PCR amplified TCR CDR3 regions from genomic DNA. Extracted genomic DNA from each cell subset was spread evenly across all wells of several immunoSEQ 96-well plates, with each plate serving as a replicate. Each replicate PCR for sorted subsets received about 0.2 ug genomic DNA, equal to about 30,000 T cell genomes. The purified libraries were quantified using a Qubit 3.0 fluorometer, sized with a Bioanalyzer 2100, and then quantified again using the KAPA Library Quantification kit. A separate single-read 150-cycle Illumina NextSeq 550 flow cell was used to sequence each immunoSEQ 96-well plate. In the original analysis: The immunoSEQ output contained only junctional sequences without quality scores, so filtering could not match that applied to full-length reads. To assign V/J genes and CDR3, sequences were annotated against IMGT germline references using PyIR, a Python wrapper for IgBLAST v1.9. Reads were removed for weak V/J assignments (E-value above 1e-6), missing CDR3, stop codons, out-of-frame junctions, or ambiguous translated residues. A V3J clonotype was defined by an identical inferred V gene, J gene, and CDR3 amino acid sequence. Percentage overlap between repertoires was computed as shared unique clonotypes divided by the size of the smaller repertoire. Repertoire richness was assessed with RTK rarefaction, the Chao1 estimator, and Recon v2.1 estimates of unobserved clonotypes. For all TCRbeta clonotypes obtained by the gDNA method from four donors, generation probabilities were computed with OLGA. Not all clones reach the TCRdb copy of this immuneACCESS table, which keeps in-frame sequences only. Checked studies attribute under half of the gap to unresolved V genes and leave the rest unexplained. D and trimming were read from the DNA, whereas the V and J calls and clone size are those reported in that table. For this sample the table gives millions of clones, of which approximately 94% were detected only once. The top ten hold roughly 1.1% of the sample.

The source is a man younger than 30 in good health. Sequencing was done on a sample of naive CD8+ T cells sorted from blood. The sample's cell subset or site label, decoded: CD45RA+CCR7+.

The CDR3 region: CASHPGEVAGGYEQFF. The nucleotides are TGTGCCAGCCACCCCGGGGAGGTAGCGGGGGGGTATGAGCAGTTCTTC. The chain couples TRBV6-6 to TRBJ2-1, with 11 middle bases fitting TRBD2. In the germline V gene (reference sequence), CDR1 corresponds to MNHNY and CDR2 to SVGAGI. The CDR3 spans 16 residues, from the cysteine through the phenylalanine. Only CDR3 DNA is held: 48 bases, read in frame from base 1. Trimming leaves V shorter by 8 bases and J shorter by 8 bases, with the junction holding 14 bases beyond the gene matches.